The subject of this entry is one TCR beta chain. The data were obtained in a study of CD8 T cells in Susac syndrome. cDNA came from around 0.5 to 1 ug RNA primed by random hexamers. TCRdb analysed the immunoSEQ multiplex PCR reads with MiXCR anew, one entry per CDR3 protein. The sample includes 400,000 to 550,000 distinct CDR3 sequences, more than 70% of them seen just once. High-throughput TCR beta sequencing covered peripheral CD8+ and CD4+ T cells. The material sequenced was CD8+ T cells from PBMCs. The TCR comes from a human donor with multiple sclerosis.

DNA for the CDR3: TGTGCCAGCAGCCAAGATCATGAGGTTCTTCACTCCTACGAGCAGTACTTC. Its translation is CASSQDHEVLHSYEQYF. This chain joins TRBV4-2 and TRBJ2-7; D is unclear. V was clipped by 0 bases and J by 0 bases, with 15 bases between them. Germline V gene data show CDR1 as LGHNA and CDR2 as YNFKEQ. The CDR3 runs 17 residues.